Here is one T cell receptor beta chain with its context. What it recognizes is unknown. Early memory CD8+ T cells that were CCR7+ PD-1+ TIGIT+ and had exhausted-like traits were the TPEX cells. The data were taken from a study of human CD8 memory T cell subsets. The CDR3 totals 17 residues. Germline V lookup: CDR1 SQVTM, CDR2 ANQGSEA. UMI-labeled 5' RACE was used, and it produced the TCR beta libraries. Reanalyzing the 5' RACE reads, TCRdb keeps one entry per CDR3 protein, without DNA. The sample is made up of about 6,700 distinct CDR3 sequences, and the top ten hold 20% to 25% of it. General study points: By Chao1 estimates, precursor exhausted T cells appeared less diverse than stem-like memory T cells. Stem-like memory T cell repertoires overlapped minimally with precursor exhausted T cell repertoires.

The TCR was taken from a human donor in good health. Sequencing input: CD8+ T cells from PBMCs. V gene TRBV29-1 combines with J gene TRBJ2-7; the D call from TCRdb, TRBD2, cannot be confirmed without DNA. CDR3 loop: CSVELGASRSPSYEQYF.